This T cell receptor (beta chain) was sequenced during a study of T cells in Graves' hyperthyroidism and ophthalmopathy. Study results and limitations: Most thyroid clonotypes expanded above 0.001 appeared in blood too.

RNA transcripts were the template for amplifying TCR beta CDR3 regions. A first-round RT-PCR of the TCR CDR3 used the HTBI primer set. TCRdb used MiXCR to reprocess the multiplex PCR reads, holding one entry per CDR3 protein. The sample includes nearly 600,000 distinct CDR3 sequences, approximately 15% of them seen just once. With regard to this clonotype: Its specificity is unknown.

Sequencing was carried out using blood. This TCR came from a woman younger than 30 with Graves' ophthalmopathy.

CDR3 DNA sequence: TGCAGTGCTCCGAACCCCATGGACAGGTTTAATGAAAAACTGTTTTTT. It specifies CSAPNPMDRFNEKLFF. The chain links TRBV20-1 to TRBJ1-4; TRBD1 matches 7 bases. The CDR3 covers 16 residues. With V trimmed by 5 bases and J by 4 bases, 13 bases remained unmatched. Germline V lookup: CDR1 DFQATT, CDR2 SNEGSKA (reference sequence).